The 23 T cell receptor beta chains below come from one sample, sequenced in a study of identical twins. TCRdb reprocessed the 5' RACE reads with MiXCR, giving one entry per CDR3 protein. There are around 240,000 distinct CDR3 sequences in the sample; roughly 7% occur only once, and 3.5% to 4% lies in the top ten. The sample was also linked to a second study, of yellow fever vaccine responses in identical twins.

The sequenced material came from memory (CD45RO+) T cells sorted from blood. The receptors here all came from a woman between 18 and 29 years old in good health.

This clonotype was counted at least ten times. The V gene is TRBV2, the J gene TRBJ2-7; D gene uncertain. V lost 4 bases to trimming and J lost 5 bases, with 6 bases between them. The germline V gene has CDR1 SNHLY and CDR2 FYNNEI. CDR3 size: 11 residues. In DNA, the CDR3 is TGTGCCAGCAGTGTTGGGGACGAGCAGTACTTC. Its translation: CASSVGDEQYF.

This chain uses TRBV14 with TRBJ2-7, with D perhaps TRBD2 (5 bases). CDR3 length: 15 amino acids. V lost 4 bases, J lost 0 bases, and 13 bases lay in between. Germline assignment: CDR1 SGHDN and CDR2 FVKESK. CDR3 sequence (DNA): TGTGCCAGCAGCCTGGCCAGCGGTCCCTCCTACGAGCAGTACTTC. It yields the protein CASSLASGPSYEQYF.

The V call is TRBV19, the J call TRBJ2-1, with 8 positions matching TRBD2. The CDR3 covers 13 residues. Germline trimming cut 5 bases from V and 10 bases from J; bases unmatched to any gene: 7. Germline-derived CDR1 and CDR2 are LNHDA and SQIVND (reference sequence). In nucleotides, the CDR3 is TGTGCCAGTAGTCTAACAGGGACTAGGGAGCAGTTCTTC. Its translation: CASSLTGTREQFF.

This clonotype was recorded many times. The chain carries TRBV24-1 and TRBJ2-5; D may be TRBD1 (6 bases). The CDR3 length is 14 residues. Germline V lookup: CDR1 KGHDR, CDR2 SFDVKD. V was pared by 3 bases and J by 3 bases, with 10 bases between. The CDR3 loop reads CATSDPGTKETQYF. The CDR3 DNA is TGTGCCACCAGTGATCCCGGGACAAAAGAGACCCAGTACTTC.

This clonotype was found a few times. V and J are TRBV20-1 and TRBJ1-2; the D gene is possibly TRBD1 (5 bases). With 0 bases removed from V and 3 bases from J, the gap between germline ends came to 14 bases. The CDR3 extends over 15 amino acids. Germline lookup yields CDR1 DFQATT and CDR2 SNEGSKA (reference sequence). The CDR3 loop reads CSAREAGKRDYGYTF. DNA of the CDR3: TGCAGTGCTAGAGAGGCAGGGAAGAGGGACTATGGCTACACCTTC.

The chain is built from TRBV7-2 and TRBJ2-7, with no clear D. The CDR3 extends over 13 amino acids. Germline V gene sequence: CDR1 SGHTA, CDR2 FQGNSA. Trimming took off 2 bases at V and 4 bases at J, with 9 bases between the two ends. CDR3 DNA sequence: TGTGCCAGCAGCTTATCCCTAGGGTACGAGCAGTACGTC. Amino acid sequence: CASSLSLGYEQYV.

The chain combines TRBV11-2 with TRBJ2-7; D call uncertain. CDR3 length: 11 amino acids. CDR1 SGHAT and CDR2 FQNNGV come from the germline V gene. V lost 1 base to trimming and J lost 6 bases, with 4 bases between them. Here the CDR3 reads CASSLVVEQYF. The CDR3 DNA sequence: TGTGCCAGCAGCTTAGTGGTCGAGCAGTACTTC.

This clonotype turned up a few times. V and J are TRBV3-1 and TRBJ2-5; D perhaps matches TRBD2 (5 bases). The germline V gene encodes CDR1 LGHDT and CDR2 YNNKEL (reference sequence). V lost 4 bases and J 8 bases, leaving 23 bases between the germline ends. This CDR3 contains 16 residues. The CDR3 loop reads CASSPYGVAVTNTQYF. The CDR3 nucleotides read TGTGCCAGCAGCCCGTACGGGGTGGCTGTGACGAATACCCAGTACTTC.

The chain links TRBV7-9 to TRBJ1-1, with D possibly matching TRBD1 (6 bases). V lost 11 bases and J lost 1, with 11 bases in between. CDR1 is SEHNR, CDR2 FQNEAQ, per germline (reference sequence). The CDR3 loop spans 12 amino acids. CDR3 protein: CAVRGRNTEAFF. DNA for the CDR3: TGTGCCGTTCGGGGGCGGAACACTGAAGCTTTCTTT.

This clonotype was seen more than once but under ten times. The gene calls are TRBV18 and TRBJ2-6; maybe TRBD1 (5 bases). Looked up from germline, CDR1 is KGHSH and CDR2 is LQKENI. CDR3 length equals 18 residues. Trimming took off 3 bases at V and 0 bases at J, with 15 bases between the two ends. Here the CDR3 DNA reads TGTGCCAGCTCACCTAAGGCAGGGAAGAGCTCTGGGGCCAACGTCCTGACTTTC. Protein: CASSPKAGKSSGANVLTF.

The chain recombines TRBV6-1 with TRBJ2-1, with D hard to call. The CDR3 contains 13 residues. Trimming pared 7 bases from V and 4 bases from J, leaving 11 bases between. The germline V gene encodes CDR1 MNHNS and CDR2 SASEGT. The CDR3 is CASIGREYNEQFF. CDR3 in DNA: TGTGCCAGCATTGGTAGAGAATACAATGAGCAGTTCTTC.

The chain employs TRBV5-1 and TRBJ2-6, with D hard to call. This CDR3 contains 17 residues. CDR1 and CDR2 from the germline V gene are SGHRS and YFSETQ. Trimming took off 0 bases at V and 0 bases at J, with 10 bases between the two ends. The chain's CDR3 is CASSLAAGSSGANVLTF. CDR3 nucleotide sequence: TGCGCCAGCAGCTTGGCGGCAGGCAGCTCTGGGGCCAACGTCCTGACTTTC. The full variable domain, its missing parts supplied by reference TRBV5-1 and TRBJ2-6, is KAGVTQTPRYLIKTRGQQVTLSCSPISGHRSVSWYQQTPGQGLQFLFEYFSETQRNKGNFPGRFSGRQFSNSRSEMNVSTLELGDSALYLCASSLAAGSSGANVLTFGAGSRLTVL.

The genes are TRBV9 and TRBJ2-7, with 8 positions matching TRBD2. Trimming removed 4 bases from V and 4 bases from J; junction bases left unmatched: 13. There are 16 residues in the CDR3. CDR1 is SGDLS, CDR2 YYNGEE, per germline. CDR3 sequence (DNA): TGTGCCAGCAGCCCGGGAGGGAGGGCCTCCTGGTACGAGCAGTACTTC. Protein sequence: CASSPGGRASWYEQYF. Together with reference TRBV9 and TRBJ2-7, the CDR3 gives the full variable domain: DSGVTQTPKHLITATGQRVTLRCSPRSGDLSVYWYQQSLDQGLQFLIQYYNGEERAKGNILERFSAQQFPDLHSELNLSSLELGDSALYFCASSPGGRASWYEQYFGPGTRLTVT.

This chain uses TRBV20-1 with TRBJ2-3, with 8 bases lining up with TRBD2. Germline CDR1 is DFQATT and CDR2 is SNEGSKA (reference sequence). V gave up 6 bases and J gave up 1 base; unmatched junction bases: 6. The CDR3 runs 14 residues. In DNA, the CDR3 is TGCAGTGCAAATAGCGGGGAACGCACAGATACGCAGTATTTT. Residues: CSANSGERTDTQYF.

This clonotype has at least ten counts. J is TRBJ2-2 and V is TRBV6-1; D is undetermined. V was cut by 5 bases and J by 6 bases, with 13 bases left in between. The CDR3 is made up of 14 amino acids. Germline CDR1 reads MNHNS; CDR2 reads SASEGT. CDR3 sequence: CASSTQGVPGELFF. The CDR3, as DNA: TGTGCCAGCAGTACCCAAGGAGTCCCCGGGGAGCTGTTTTTT.

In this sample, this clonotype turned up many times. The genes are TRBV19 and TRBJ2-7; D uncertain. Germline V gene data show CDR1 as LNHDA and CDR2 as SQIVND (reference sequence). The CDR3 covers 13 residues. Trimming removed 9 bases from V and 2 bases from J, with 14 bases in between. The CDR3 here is CASSHGPTYEQYF. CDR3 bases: TGTGCCAGCAGCCATGGCCCGACCTACGAGCAGTACTTC.

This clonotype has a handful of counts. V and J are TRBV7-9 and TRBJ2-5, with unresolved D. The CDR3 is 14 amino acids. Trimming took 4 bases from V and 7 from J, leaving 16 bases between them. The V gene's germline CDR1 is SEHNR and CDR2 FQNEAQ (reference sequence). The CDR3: CASSSATPPGTQYF. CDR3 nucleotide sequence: TGTGCCAGCAGCTCGGCGACGCCCCCCGGGACCCAGTACTTC.

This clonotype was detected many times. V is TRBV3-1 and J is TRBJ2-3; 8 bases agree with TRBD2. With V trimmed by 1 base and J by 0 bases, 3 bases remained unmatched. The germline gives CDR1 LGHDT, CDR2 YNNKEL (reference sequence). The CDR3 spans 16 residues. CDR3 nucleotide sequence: TGTGCCAGCAGCCAAGTAGCGGGGTCTAGCACAGATACGCAGTATTTT. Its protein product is CASSQVAGSSTDTQYF.

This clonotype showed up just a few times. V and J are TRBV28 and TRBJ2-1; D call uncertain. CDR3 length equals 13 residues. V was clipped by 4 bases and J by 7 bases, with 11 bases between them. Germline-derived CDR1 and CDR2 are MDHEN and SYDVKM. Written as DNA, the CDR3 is TGTGCCAGCAGTTCCCCCGGCCAAAATGAGCAGTTCTTC. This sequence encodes CASSSPGQNEQFF.

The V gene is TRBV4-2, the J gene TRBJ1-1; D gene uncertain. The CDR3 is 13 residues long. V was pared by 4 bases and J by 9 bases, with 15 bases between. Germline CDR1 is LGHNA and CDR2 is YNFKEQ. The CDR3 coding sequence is TGTGCCAGCAGCCCCGGGGTCAGGTATCAAGCTTTCTTT. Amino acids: CASSPGVRYQAFF.

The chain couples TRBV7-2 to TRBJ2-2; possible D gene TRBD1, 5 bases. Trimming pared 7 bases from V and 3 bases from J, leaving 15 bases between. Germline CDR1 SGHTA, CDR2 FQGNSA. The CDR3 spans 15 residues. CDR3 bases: TGTGCCAGCACCGTAATTCAGGGTTACACCGGGGAGCTGTTTTTT. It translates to CASTVIQGYTGELFF.

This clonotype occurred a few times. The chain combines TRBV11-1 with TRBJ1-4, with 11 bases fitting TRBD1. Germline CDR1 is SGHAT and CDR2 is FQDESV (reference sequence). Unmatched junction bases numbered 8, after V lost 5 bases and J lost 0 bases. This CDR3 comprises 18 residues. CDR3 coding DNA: TGTGCCAGCAGCATGGACAGGGGGCCCCCATCAACTAATGAAAAACTGTTTTTT. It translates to CASSMDRGPPSTNEKLFF.

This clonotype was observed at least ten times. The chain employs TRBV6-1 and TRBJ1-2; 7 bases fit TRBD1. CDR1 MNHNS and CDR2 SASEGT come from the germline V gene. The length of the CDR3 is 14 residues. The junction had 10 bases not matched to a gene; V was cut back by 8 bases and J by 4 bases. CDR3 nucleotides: TGTGCCAGCTCGGTCGGACAGGAGCCCTATGGCTACACCTTC. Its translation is CASSVGQEPYGYTF.